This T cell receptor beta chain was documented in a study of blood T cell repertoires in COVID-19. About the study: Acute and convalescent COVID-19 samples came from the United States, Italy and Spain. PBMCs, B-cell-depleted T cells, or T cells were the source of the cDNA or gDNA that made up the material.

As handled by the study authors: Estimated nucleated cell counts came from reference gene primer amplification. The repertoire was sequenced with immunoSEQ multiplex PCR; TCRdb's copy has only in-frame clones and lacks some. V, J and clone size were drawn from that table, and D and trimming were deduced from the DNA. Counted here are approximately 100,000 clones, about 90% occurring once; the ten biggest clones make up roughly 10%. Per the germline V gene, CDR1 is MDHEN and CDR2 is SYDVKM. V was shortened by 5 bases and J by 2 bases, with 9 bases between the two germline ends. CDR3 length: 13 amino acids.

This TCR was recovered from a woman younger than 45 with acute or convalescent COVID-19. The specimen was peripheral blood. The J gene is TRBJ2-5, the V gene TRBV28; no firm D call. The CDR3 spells CASSPRLQETQYF. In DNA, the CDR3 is TGTGCCAGCAGTCCCCGGTTACAAGAGACCCAGTACTTC.